These T cell receptor beta chains were read from a single sample in a study of T cells after yellow fever vaccination. One entry per CDR3 protein, called by TCRdb with MiXCR from the 5' RACE reads. The repertoire holds a few hundred thousand distinct CDR3 sequences, with 3% to 4.5% as singletons. The specimen was PBMCs, collected 5 days after the yellow fever booster vaccination. These TCRs come from a man between 18 and 35 years old who received the YFV17D yellow fever vaccine. Both conserved end residues are part of each CDR3. The order of the fields is D gene, V gene, clone size, J gene, CDR3 DNA, CDR3 protein. D genes are given only for firm matches. Where a row states a size, it is once, few, many or the class of an expanded clone; other rows omit it.

>.|TRBV5-1|few|TRBJ1-6
TGCGCCAGCAGGATCGAATCGGTTTATTCACCCCTCCACTTT
CASRIESVYSPLHF
>.|TRBV5-4|few|TRBJ1-2
TGTGCCAGCAGTTTCGAGGGGAATCGTGGCTACACCTTC
CASSFEGNRGYTF
>.|TRBV2|.|TRBJ2-2
TGTGCCAGCAGGAGGGGTCTCCCCGGGGAGCTGTTTTTT
CASRRGLPGELFF
>.|TRBV18|.|TRBJ1-6
TGTGCCAGCATGTGGGGCTCCTATAATTCACCCCTCCACTTT
CASMWGSYNSPLHF
>.|TRBV29-1|many|TRBJ1-1
TGCAGCGGCGGGCTACGAGACACTGAAGCTTTCTTT
CSGGLRDTEAFF
>.|TRBV12-3/TRBV12-4|many|TRBJ2-7
TGTGCCAGCAGCCCCTCCCTAGACTACGAGCAGTACTTC
CASSPSLDYEQYF
>TRBD2|TRBV27|many|TRBJ2-2
TGTGCCAGCAGTTCAGCGGGGGCGCTCTGGGCCGGGGAGCTGTTTTTT
CASSSAGALWAGELFF
>.|TRBV2|.|TRBJ1-4
TGTGCCAGCAGTGGACGGGTTAATGAAAAACTGTTTTTT
CASSGRVNEKLFF
>TRBD1|TRBV6-2/TRBV6-3|.|TRBJ1-5
TGTGCCAGCAGCTCTACGGGGCAGGGGGCCTCTCAGCCCCAGCATTTT
CASSSTGQGASQPQHF
>.|TRBV11-3|.|TRBJ2-4
TGTGCCAGCAGCGGCCGGGGGTCGATTCAGTACTTC
CASSGRGSIQYF
>.|TRBV5-1|many|TRBJ1-1
TGCGCCAGCAGCTTGGAAGCCCCGGGGAACACTGAAGCTTTCTTT
CASSLEAPGNTEAFF
>.|TRBV7-8|.|TRBJ2-5
TGTGCCAGCAGCTTATCCAGGGTTAGAGAGACCCAGTACTTC
CASSLSRVRETQYF
>.|TRBV14|few|TRBJ1-6
TGTGCCAGCAGTCCAAGATTAAGGAATTCACCCCTCCACTTT
CASSPRLRNSPLHF
>TRBD2|TRBV7-2|many|TRBJ2-4
TGTGCCAGCAGCTTGTCCGGGACTACAATTCAGTACTTC
CASSLSGTTIQYF
>.|TRBV2|.|TRBJ2-1
TGTGCCAGCAGTGAGCCTTATAGACGACAGTTCTTC
CASSEPYRRQFF
>.|TRBV18|many|TRBJ1-1
TGTGCCAGCTCACTCGCCATGAACACTGAAGCTTTCTTT
CASSLAMNTEAFF
>TRBD1|TRBV18|.|TRBJ1-5
TGTGCCAGCTCCGGACAGGGGGCGGATAATCAGCCCCAGCATTTT
CASSGQGADNQPQHF
>.|TRBV4-1|many|TRBJ2-5
TGCGCCAGCAGCCAAGGTGGGGGACAAGAGACCCAGTACTTC
CASSQGGGQETQYF
>.|TRBV12-3/TRBV12-4|.|TRBJ1-1
TGTGCCAGCAGTTCGAGCACCGCTAGGATCGTGAACACTGAAGCTTTCTTT
CASSSSTARIVNTEAFF
>TRBD2|TRBV5-1|.|TRBJ2-3
TGCGCCAGCAGCTCCAGGACTAGCTATACAGATACGCAGTATTTT
CASSSRTSYTDTQYF
>.|TRBV3-1|.|TRBJ1-2
TGTGCCAGCAGCCAAGATCACCCAGCCTATGGCTACACCTTC
CASSQDHPAYGYTF
>.|TRBV20-1|many|TRBJ2-1
TGCAGTGCTAGAGATCCTTCAGGGGCGGATAATGAGCAGTTCTTC
CSARDPSGADNEQFF
>.|TRBV6-2/TRBV6-3|.|TRBJ1-4
TGTGCCAGCAGTTACTATTCGGTGGGAAAGGAAGAAAAACTGTTTTTT
CASSYYSVGKEEKLFF
>TRBD1|TRBV7-2|few|TRBJ1-1
TGTGCCAGCAGCTCTCTCCAGGGGGGGGTTAAGTCTGAAGCTTTCTTT
CASSSLQGGVKSEAFF
>.|TRBV30|few|TRBJ1-2
TGTGCCTGGAGGGTTGGAGTACCCTATGGCTACACCTTC
CAWRVGVPYGYTF
>.|TRBV12-3/TRBV12-4|many|TRBJ2-2
TGTGCCAGCAGTTTAGGGCAGGGGAGCGGGGAGCTGTTTTTT
CASSLGQGSGELFF
>.|TRBV7-2|.|TRBJ1-2
TGTGCCAGCAGCCGATCGGCAGGACTTAAGGGCTACACCTTC
CASSRSAGLKGYTF
>TRBD1|TRBV7-6|many|TRBJ2-1
TGTGCCAGCAGGGGGACAGGGGCCCCTAACAATGAGCAGTTCTTC
CASRGTGAPNNEQFF
>.|TRBV7-6|few|TRBJ1-6
TGTGCCAGCAGCCCTTTGGGTGGGGCCCTGAGGTCACCCCTCCACTTT
CASSPLGGALRSPLHF
>.|TRBV6-5|.|TRBJ1-1
TGTGCCAGCAGGGTTCCCCTAGGGGAAGCTTTCTTT
CASRVPLGEAFF
>TRBD1|TRBV5-1|.|TRBJ2-6
TGCGCCAGCAGCTTGGCCGTCAGGGGACAGGGGGCGCTTGGGGCCAACGTCCTGACTTTC
CASSLAVRGQGALGANVLTF
>.|TRBV12-3/TRBV12-4|few|TRBJ1-6
TGTGCCAGCAGTTTCGGCCCGCCCAGGGCCAATTATTCACCCCTCCACTTT
CASSFGPPRANYSPLHF
>.|TRBV4-3|many|TRBJ1-5
TGCGCCAGCAGCCGAAACAGGAACGCGGGTCAGCCCCAGCATTTT
CASSRNRNAGQPQHF
>TRBD2|TRBV11-2|.|TRBJ2-3
TGTGCCAGCACCGCAGGGCGGGGGGGCCAAGATACGCAGTATTTT
CASTAGRGGQDTQYF
>.|TRBV21-1|.|TRBJ2-3
TGTGCCAGCAGCAAACACAGGGCGTTTAACACAGATACGCAGTATTTT
CASSKHRAFNTDTQYF
>.|TRBV15|few|TRBJ2-5
TGTGCCACCAGCCGACGACAATTCCAAGAGACCCAGTACTTC
CATSRRQFQETQYF
>.|TRBV6-2/TRBV6-3|few|TRBJ1-1
TGTGCCAGCAGTTCTTTACAGGCTGCGAACACTGAAGCTTTCTTT
CASSSLQAANTEAFF
>.|TRBV6-6|.|TRBJ2-1
TGTGCCAGCAGTTACGCCACCTCCTACAATGAGCAGTTCTTC
CASSYATSYNEQFF
>.|TRBV7-2|few|TRBJ2-1
TGTGCCAGCAGCTTAGGGGGGACGAACGATGAGCAGTTCTTC
CASSLGGTNDEQFF
>.|TRBV3-1|few|TRBJ1-1
TGTGCCAGCAGCATTGGCCGGGGAACTGAAGCTTTCTTT
CASSIGRGTEAFF
>.|TRBV5-1|many|TRBJ2-3
TGCGCCAGCAGCTTAACCGCCCGCAGAACAGATACGCAGTATTTT
CASSLTARRTDTQYF